This paragraph reports one T cell receptor beta chain. Antigen specificity is unknown. Since no conserved phenylalanine or tryptophan closes the CDR3, a read error is the likely cause. Germline V gene lookup returns CDR1 SGHRS and CDR2 YFSETQ. There are 15 residues in the CDR3. V lost 7 bases, J lost 3 bases, and 12 bases stayed unmatched. This sample was included in a study of response to subunit inactivated influenza vaccine. General study findings and limits: New T cells are recruited in small numbers by each seasonal influenza vaccination, according to the authors' suggestion.

Each CDR3 protein gets one entry after TCRdb re-called the RT-PCR reads with MiXCR. The repertoire holds approximately 680,000 distinct CDR3 sequences, 15% to 18% seen once, with around a tenth in the top ten. Sample: PBMCs from blood, taken roughly 12 days after vaccination. The rearrangement links TRBV5-1 to TRBJ1-1, with TRBD1 identical over 7 bases. This TCR was recovered from a man aged 50-60 years who received an inactivated influenza vaccine. CDR3 DNA: TGCGCCAGCGGGCGACAGGGTGGTACGGACACTGAAGCTTTCCTT. Amino acid sequence: CASGRQGGTDTEAFL.